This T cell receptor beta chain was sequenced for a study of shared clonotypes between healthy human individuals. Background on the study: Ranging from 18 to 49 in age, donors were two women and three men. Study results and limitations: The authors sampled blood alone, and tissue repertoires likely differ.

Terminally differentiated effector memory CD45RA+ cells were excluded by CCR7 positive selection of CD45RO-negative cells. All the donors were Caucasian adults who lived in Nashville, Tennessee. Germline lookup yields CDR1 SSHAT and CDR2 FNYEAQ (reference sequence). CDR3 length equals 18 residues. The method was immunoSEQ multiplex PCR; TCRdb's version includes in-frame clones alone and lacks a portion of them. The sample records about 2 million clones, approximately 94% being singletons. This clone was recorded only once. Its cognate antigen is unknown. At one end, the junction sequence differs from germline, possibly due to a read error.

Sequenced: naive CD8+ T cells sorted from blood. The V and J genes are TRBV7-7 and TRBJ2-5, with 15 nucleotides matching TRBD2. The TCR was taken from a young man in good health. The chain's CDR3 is CASSLVGLAGGPQETQYF. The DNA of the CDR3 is TGTGCTAGCAGCTTAGTAGGACTAGCGGGGGGGCCGCAAGAGACCCAGTACTTC.